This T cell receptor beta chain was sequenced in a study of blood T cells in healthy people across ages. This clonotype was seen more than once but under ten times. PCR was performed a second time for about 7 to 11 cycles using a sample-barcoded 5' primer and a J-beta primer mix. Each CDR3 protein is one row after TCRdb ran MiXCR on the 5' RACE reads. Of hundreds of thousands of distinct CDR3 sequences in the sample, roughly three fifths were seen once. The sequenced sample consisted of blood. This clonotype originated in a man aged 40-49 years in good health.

The CDR3 bases are TGCGCCAGCAGCTGGGGTTATGAGCAGTTCTTC. Translating gives CASSWGYEQFF. The V and J genes are TRBV5-1 and TRBJ2-1; D is unresolved. The CDR3 loop spans 11 amino acids. The germline gives CDR1 SGHRS, CDR2 YFSETQ. Trimming shortened V by 3 bases and J by 8 bases, and 6 bases separated the two germline ends.